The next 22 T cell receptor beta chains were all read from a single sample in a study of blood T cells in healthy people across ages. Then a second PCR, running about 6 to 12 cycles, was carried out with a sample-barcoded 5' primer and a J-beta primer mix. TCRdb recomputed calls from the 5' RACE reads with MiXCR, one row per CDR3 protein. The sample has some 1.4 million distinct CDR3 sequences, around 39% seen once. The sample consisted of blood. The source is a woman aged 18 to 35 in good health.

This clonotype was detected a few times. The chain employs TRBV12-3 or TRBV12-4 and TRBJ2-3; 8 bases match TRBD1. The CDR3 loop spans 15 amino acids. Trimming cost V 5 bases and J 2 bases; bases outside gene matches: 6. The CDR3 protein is CASSLPTGATDTQYF. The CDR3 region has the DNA TGTGCCAGCAGTCTACCGACAGGGGCCACAGATACGCAGTATTTT.

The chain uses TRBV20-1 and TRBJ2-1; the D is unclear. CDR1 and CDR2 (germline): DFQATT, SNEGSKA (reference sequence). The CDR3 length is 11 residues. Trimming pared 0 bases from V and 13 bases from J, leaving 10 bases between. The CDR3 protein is CSARDMGHQFF. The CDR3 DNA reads TGCAGTGCTAGAGATATGGGCCACCAGTTCTTC.

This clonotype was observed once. CDR3 region: CASRHSEPYEQYF. Here the CDR3 DNA reads TGTGCCAGCAGACACAGTGAACCCTACGAGCAGTACTTC. The chain links TRBV25-1 to TRBJ2-5; D is uncertain. The end of the DNA aligns better with TRBJ2-7, so the J call may be wrong. The CDR3 is made up of 13 amino acids. The germline CDR1 and CDR2 sequences are MGHDK and SYGVNS.

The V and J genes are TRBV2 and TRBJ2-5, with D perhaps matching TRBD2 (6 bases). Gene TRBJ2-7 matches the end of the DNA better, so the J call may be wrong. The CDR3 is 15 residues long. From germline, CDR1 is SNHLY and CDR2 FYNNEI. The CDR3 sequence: CASSETGEEGCEQYF. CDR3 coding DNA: TGTGCCAGCAGTGAAACGGGGGAGGAAGGCTGCGAGCAGTACTTC.

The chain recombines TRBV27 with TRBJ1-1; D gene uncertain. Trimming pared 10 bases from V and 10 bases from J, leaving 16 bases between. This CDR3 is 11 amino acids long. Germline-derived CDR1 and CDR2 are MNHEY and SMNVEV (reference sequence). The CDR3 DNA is TGTGCCACCCAGACCTCAGATGCAGCTTTCTTT. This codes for CATQTSDAAFF.

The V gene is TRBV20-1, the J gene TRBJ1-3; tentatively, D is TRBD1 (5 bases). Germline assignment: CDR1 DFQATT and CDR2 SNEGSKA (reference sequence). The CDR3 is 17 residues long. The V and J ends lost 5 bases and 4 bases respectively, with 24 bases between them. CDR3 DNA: TGCAGTGCTCCTTCGGAGGACGGGACTTCGGTAGGAAACACCATATATTTT. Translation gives CSAPSEDGTSVGNTIYF.

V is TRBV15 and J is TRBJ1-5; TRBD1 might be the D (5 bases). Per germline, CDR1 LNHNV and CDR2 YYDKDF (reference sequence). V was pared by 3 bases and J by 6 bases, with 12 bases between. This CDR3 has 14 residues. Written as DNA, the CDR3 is TGTGCCACCAGCAGTCGGCAGGGTGGTCAGCCCCAGCATTTT. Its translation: CATSSRQGGQPQHF.

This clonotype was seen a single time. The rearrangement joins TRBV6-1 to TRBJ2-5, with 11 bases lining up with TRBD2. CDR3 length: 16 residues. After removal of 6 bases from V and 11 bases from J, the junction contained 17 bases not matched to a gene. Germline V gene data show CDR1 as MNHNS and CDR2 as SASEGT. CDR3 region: CASRDLLAGVYNEQYF. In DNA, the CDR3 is TGTGCCAGCAGAGACCTACTAGCGGGGGTCTACAATGAGCAGTACTTC.

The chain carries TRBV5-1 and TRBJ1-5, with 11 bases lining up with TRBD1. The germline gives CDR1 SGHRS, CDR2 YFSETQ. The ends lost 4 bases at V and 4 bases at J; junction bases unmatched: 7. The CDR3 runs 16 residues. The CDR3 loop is CASSTGTGGLNQPQHF. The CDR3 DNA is TGCGCCAGCAGCACAGGGACAGGGGGTCTGAATCAGCCCCAGCATTTT.

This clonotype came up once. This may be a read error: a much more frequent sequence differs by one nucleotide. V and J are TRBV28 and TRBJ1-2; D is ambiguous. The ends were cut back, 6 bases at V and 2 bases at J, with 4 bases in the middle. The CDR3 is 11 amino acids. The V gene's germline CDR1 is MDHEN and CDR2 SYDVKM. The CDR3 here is CASRDNYGYTF. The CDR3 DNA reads TGTGCCAGCAGGGACAACTATGGCTACACCTTC.

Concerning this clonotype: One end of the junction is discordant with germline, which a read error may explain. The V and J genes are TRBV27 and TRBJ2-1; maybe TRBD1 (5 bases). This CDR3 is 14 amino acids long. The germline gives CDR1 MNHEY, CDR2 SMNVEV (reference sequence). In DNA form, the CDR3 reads TGCGCCAGCAGTTTACTTGGGGCAGCCAATGAGCAGTTCTTC. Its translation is CASSLLGAANEQFF.

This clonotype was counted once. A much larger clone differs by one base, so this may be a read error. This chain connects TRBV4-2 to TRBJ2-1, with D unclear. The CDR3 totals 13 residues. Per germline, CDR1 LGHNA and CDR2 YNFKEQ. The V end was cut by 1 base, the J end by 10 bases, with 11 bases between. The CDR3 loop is CASSQGHYYEQFF. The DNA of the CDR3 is TGTGCCAGCAGCCAAGGGCACTACTACGAGCAGTTCTTC.

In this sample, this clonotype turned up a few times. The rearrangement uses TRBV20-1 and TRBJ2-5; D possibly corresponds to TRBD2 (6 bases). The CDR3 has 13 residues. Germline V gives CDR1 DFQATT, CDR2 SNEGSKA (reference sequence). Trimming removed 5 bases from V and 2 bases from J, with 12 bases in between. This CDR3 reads CSAAGTSQETQYF. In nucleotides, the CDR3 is TGCAGTGCTGCCGGGACTTCTCAAGAGACCCAGTACTTC.

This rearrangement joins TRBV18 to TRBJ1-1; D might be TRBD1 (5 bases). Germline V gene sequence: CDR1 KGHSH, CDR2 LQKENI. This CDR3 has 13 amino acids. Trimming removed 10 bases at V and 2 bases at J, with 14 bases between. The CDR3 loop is CATQGGQNTEAFF. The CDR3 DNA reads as TGTGCCACCCAGGGCGGACAAAACACTGAAGCTTTCTTT.

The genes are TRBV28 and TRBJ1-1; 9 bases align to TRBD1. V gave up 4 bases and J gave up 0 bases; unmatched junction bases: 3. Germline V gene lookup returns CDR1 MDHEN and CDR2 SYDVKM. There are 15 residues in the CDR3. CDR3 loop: CASSSWDRVNTEAFF. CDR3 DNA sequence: TGTGCCAGCAGTTCATGGGACAGGGTGAACACTGAAGCTTTCTTT.

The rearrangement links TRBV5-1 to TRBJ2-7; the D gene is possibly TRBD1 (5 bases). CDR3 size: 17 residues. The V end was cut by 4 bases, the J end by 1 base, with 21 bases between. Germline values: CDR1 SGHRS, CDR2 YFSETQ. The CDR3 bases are TGCGCCAGCAGCCCGGAAGGACAAGGGGTTTCGTCCTACGAGCAGTACTTC. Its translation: CASSPEGQGVSSYEQYF.

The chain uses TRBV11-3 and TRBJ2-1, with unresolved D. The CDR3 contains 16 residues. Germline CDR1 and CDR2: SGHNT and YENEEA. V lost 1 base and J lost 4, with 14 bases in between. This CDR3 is CASSLGDSTLYNEQFF. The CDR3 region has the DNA TGTGCCAGCAGCTTAGGGGATAGCACCCTATACAATGAGCAGTTCTTC.

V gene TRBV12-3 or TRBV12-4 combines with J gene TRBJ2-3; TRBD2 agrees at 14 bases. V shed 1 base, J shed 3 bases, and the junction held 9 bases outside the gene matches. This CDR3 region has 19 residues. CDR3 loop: CASSLDKGLAGEGTDTQYF. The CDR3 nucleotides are TGTGCCAGCAGTTTAGACAAGGGACTAGCGGGAGAAGGGACAGATACGCAGTATTTT.

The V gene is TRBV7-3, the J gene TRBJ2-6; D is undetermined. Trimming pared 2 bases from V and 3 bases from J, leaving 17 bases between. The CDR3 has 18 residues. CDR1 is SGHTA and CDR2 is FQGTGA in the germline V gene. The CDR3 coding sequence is TGTGCCAGCAGCTTACATCGTTTGGGCGGCCTTGGGGCCAACGTCCTGACTTTC. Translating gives CASSLHRLGGLGANVLTF. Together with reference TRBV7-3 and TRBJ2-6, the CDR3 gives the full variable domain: GAGVSQTPSNKVTEKGKYVELRCDPISGHTALYWYRQSLGQGPEFLIYFQGTGAADDSGLPNDRFFAVRPEGSVSTLKIQRTERGDSAVYLCASSLHRLGGLGANVLTFGAGSRLTVL.

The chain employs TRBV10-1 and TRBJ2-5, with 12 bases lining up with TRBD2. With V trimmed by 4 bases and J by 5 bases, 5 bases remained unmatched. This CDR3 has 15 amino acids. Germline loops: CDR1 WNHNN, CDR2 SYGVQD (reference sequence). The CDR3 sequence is CASSGLAGVGETQYF. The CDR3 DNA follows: TGCGCCAGCAGTGGACTAGCGGGAGTGGGCGAGACCCAGTACTTC.

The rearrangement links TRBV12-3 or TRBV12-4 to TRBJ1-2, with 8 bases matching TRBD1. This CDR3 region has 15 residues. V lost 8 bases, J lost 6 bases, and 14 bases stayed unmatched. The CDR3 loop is CASGDRPPGKHGYTF. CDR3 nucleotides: TGTGCCAGCGGGGACAGGCCCCCCGGAAAACATGGCTACACCTTC.

The CDR3 sequence: CASSVGGAAGTADTQYF. The CDR3 nucleotides are TGTGCCAGCAGCGTAGGGGGAGCGGCGGGGACGGCAGATACGCAGTATTTT. The V call is TRBV9, the J call TRBJ2-3, with D tentatively TRBD2 (6 bases). CDR1 and CDR2 from the germline V gene are SGDLS and YYNGEE. V was shortened by 0 bases and J by 4 bases, with 18 bases between the two germline ends. CDR3 length: 17 residues.